The 23 T cell receptor beta chains below all came from one sample that was sequenced in a study of blood T cells in healthy people across ages. Sample-barcoded 5' priming and a J-beta primer mix drove a second PCR of 7 to 11 cycles. In TCRdb, the 5' RACE reads were re-called with MiXCR into one record per CDR3 protein. Seen here are about 780,000 distinct CDR3 sequences, about 42% observed once, and the top ten hold roughly 20%. Sequenced: blood. All receptors come from a man at least 80 years old in good health.

The chain is built from TRBV20-1 and TRBJ2-1, with 7 bases aligning to TRBD2. Near its end, the DNA agrees better with TRBJ2-7, so the J call may be wrong. The CDR3 is made up of 17 amino acids. In germline, CDR1 is DFQATT, CDR2 SNEGSKA (reference sequence). The CDR3 DNA follows: TGCAGTGCTAGAGGGGTGGCGGGAGTCCCCTCTTCGGGTGAGCAGTACTTC. Translation: CSARGVAGVPSSGEQYF.

This clonotype was counted a few times. The chain is built from TRBV4-2 and TRBJ2-2, with TRBD2 identical over 12 bases. This CDR3 region has 17 residues. With 0 bases clipped from V and 1 base from J, the junction kept 0 bases outside the gene matches. From germline, CDR1 is LGHNA and CDR2 YNFKEQ. The CDR3 spells CASSQELAGGNTGELFF. CDR3 bases: TGTGCCAGCAGCCAAGAACTAGCGGGAGGGAACACCGGGGAGCTGTTTTTT.

The chain carries TRBV20-1 and TRBJ2-3, with D possibly matching TRBD2 (5 bases). Trimming left V 1 base short and J 8 bases short, with 16 bases between. Germline V lookup: CDR1 DFQATT, CDR2 SNEGSKA (reference sequence). This CDR3 is built from 14 residues. As DNA, the CDR3 is TGCAGTGCTAGAGGCACTAGAGGGAGTAGTACGCAGTATTTT. Protein: CSARGTRGSSTQYF.

This rearrangement joins TRBV9 to TRBJ2-1; tentative D call: TRBD2 (7 bases). This CDR3 is built from 14 residues. CDR1 SGDLS and CDR2 YYNGEE come from the germline V gene. Trimming shortened V by 2 bases and J by 9 bases, and 15 bases separated the two germline ends. In nucleotides, the CDR3 is TGTGCCAGCAGCGTGAGTGGGAGGGGGGGTGAGCAGTTCTTC. The encoded protein is CASSVSGRGGEQFF.

This chain joins TRBV24-1 and TRBJ2-5, with TRBD1 identical over 8 bases. After removal of 2 bases from V and 5 bases from J, the junction contained 9 bases not matched to a gene. Germline values: CDR1 KGHDR, CDR2 SFDVKD. The CDR3 runs to 16 residues. The CDR3 DNA is TGTGCCACCAGTGATTCGCAGGGACAGGTATTGGAGACCCAGTACTTC. Its protein is CATSDSQGQVLETQYF.

The V gene is TRBV2, the J gene TRBJ2-1; no reliable D call. The germline V gene has CDR1 SNHLY and CDR2 FYNNEI. Trimming shortened V by 3 bases and J by 9 bases, and 12 bases separated the two germline ends. The CDR3 is made up of 13 amino acids. This chain's CDR3 is CASSDRELGEQFF. In nucleotides, the CDR3 is TGTGCCAGCAGTGATCGAGAGCTCGGTGAGCAGTTCTTC. The entire variable domain, with the rest obtained from reference TRBV2 and TRBJ2-1, is as follows: EPEVTQTPSHQVTQMGQEVILRCVPISNHLYFYWYRQILGQKVEFLVSFYNNEISEKSEIFDDQFSVERPDGSNFTLKIRSTKLEDSAMYFCASSDRELGEQFFGPGTRLTVL.

This clonotype occurred a few times. The V call is TRBV5-1, the J call TRBJ2-7; possible D gene TRBD2, 5 bases. The CDR3 loop spans 13 amino acids. The germline gives CDR1 SGHRS, CDR2 YFSETQ. V lost 3 bases to trimming and J lost 7 bases, with 14 bases between them. CDR3 loop: CASSYGSSGEQYF. In nucleotides, the CDR3 is TGCGCCAGCAGCTACGGATCCTCGGGGGAGCAGTACTTC.

The CDR3 nucleotides read TGTGCCAGCAGCTTAAATATTCAGGGTAACACTGAAGCTTTCTTT. Translated, it gives CASSLNIQGNTEAFF. The rearrangement joins TRBV7-3 to TRBJ1-1; tentative D call: TRBD1 (5 bases). The germline V gene has CDR1 SGHTA and CDR2 FQGTGA. The V end was cut by 1 base, the J end by 2 bases, with 11 bases between. There are 15 residues in the CDR3.

This clonotype was observed a few times. The chain uses TRBV6-6 and TRBJ2-7, with TRBD1 matching 7 bases. The germline gives CDR1 MNHNY, CDR2 SVGAGI (reference sequence). The CDR3 spans 13 residues. The V segment lost 5 bases and the J segment 3 bases; nucleotides outside the gene matches: 4. The CDR3 loop is CASSRRDSYEQYF. In DNA form, the CDR3 reads TGTGCCAGCAGTCGCCGGGACAGCTACGAGCAGTACTTC.

This clonotype was detected only a few times. The V call is TRBV12-3 or TRBV12-4, the J call TRBJ2-7; TRBD1 matches 9 bases. V lost 3 bases to trimming and J lost 5 bases; unmatched junction nucleotides: 11. This CDR3 comprises 16 residues. The CDR3 DNA reads TGTGCCAGCAGTTTCAAAGGGCCGACAGGGGGGGACGAGCAGTACTTC. This codes for CASSFKGPTGGDEQYF.

This clonotype occurred a few times. The chain has TRBV7-2 and TRBJ1-1; TRBD1 might be the D (6 bases). This CDR3 region has 15 residues. Germline values: CDR1 SGHTA, CDR2 FQGNSA. V was trimmed by 1 base and J by 1 base, leaving 10 bases between them. The CDR3 loop is CASSLGTARNTEAFF. The CDR3 DNA is TGTGCCAGCAGCTTAGGGACAGCTAGGAACACTGAAGCTTTCTTT.

J is TRBJ2-1 and V is TRBV7-3, with a weak D call TRBD2 (5 bases). V gave up 7 bases and J gave up 4 bases, with 11 bases separating them. Germline CDR1 and CDR2: SGHTA and FQGTGA. The CDR3 sequence is 13 residues long. The CDR3 region has the DNA TGTGCCAGCATCTCACAGCGGTACAATGAGCAGTTCTTC. Residues: CASISQRYNEQFF.

A note on this clonotype: The junction departs from the called germline gene at one end, perhaps through a read error. The chain has TRBV28 and TRBJ2-1; no clear D gene. Germline CDR1 MDHEN, CDR2 SYDVKM. This CDR3 has 15 residues. The CDR3 DNA reads as TGTGCCAACAGTACTCAGAGGTTGGTTTACAATGAGCAGTTCTTC. It encodes CANSTQRLVYNEQFF.

The table lists this clonotype with a few counts. The J gene is TRBJ1-4, the V gene TRBV12-3 or TRBV12-4; D ambiguous. V gave up 6 bases and J gave up 3 bases, with 8 bases separating them. The CDR3 loop spans 13 amino acids. CDR3 in DNA: TGTGCCAGCAGAGGACGGTCTAATGAAAAACTGTTTTTT. Protein: CASRGRSNEKLFF.

The V gene is TRBV20-1, the J gene TRBJ2-5; 12 nucleotides line up with TRBD1. TRBJ2-7 matches the DNA end more closely, so the J call is doubtful. CDR3 length: 17 residues. Germline loops: CDR1 DFQATT, CDR2 SNEGSKA (reference sequence). CDR3 sequence reads: CSARDPLRGQGAYEQYF. The CDR3 region has the DNA TGCAGTGCTAGAGACCCCCTTCGGGGACAGGGGGCGTACGAGCAGTACTTC.

This clonotype has ten or more counts. V gene TRBV27 combines with J gene TRBJ2-7, with TRBD2 matching over 10 bases. Trimming removed 6 bases from V and 1 base from J; junction bases left unmatched: 3. The CDR3 consists of 14 residues. In germline, CDR1 is MNHEY, CDR2 SMNVEV (reference sequence). CDR3 nucleotides: TGTGCCAGCAGCGAGCGGGAGGGATCCTACGAGCAGTACTTC. Translated, it gives CASSEREGSYEQYF.

The chain is built from TRBV29-1 and TRBJ2-1; TRBD1 agrees at 7 bases. V was clipped by 5 bases and J by 4 bases; unmatched bases: 14. Germline assignment: CDR1 SQVTM and CDR2 ANQGSEA. There are 16 residues in the CDR3. This CDR3 reads CSVRSDRVAFYNEQFF. As DNA, the CDR3 is TGCAGCGTTAGAAGCGACAGGGTGGCCTTTTACAATGAGCAGTTCTTC.

This rearrangement joins TRBV3-1 to TRBJ2-2, with TRBD1 matching 8 bases. CDR3 length: 15 residues. CDR1 is LGHDT and CDR2 is YNNKEL in the germline V gene (reference sequence). V was clipped by 4 bases and J by 3 bases; unmatched bases: 4. The CDR3: CASSLGTGDTGELFF. The CDR3 coding sequence is TGTGCCAGCAGCCTGGGGACAGGAGACACCGGGGAGCTGTTTTTT.

V usage is TRBV5-1 and J usage is TRBJ1-2; D is unresolved. The V end was cut by 0 bases, the J end by 7 bases, with 10 bases between. Germline V lookup: CDR1 SGHRS, CDR2 YFSETQ. CDR3 size: 13 residues. The DNA for the CDR3 is TGCGCCAGCAGCTTGGTAGGGAACCGTGGCTACACCTTC. Translating it yields CASSLVGNRGYTF.

This clonotype has just a few counts. The rearrangement uses TRBV3-1 and TRBJ2-5, with D unresolved. The closer fit of TRBJ2-7 to the DNA end suggests the J call may be wrong. The CDR3 sequence is 11 residues long. The germline V gene encodes CDR1 LGHDT and CDR2 YNNKEL (reference sequence). The CDR3 spells CASSHTGEQYF. CDR3 nucleotides: TGTGCCAGCAGCCACACGGGCGAGCAGTACTTC.

This rearrangement joins TRBV20-1 to TRBJ2-7; a weak D match, TRBD2 (5 bases). The germline CDR1 and CDR2 sequences are DFQATT and SNEGSKA (reference sequence). Trimming stripped 1 base from V and 0 bases from J, with 16 bases between. This CDR3 has 16 amino acids. The CDR3 is CSARGTGGGSSYEQYF. The CDR3 DNA follows: TGCAGTGCTAGAGGAACCGGCGGAGGAAGCTCCTACGAGCAGTACTTC.

This chain links TRBV29-1 with TRBJ1-1; D gene uncertain. The V and J ends lost 0 bases and 1 base respectively, with 6 bases between them. This CDR3 region has 13 residues. The germline CDR1 and CDR2 sequences are SQVTM and ANQGSEA. The CDR3: CSVEDSRNTEAFF. The CDR3 DNA follows: TGCAGCGTTGAAGATAGCAGGAACACTGAAGCTTTCTTT.

On this clonotype itself: Since a much larger clone is just one base distant, this may be a read error. The rearrangement links TRBV28 to TRBJ2-3; possibly TRBD2 for D (6 bases). Germline V gives CDR1 MDHEN, CDR2 SYDVKM. The CDR3 contains 15 residues. The V and J ends lost 2 bases and 4 bases respectively, with 13 bases between them. CDR3 sequence (DNA): TGTGCCAGCAGTTTACAAGCGGGTAGCGCAGATACGCAGTATTTT. Protein: CASSLQAGSADTQYF.